This passage covers 21 T cell receptor beta chains from one sample sequenced in a study of regulatory T cells in long-lasting Graves disease. For TCR beta, libraries came from iRepertoire HTBI primers and Arm-PCR of CDR3 regions. Via MiXCR, TCRdb re-called the multiplex PCR reads, giving one row per CDR3 protein. The sample contains a few hundred thousand distinct CDR3 sequences, more than 20% of which appear only once. As to time point: persistent/refractory GD, antithyroid drugs over 5 years with positive TRAb. Researchers made the TCR library from RNA that was extracted from PBMCs. Specimen: peripheral blood mononuclear cells (PBMCs), collected when the disease was refractory, from a patient treated with antithyroid drugs. The source of these receptors is a female donor with Graves disease.

The table lists this clonotype with many counts. J is TRBJ1-1 and V is TRBV20-1, with D maybe TRBD1 (5 bases). This CDR3 has 15 residues. CDR1 is DFQATT, CDR2 SNEGSKA, per germline (reference sequence). V was shortened by 3 bases and J by 0 bases, with 14 bases between the two germline ends. This chain's CDR3 is CSARGIDSMNTEAFF. The CDR3 bases are TGCAGTGCTAGGGGAATTGACAGCATGAACACTGAAGCTTTCTTT.

In its sample, this clonotype was seen many times. The chain is built from TRBV2 and TRBJ2-5, with a weak D call TRBD2 (6 bases). The length of the CDR3 is 15 residues. The ends were cut back, 7 bases at V and 2 bases at J, with 17 bases in the middle. Germline loops: CDR1 SNHLY, CDR2 FYNNEI. CDR3 sequence: CASTAVGGWQETQYF. The CDR3 nucleotides read TGTGCCAGCACTGCAGTCGGGGGTTGGCAAGAGACCCAGTACTTC.

This clonotype was found many times. This chain joins TRBV7-9 and TRBJ2-5; TRBD2 aligns across 7 bases. Germline V CDR1 and CDR2: SEHNR, FQNEAQ (reference sequence). CDR3 length: 15 residues. Trimming removed 1 base from V and 2 bases from J; junction bases left unmatched: 4. The chain's CDR3 is CASSLGSGIQETQYF. CDR3 nucleotides: TGTGCCAGCAGCTTAGGAAGCGGGATTCAAGAGACCCAGTACTTC.

J is TRBJ2-7 and V is TRBV20-1; 7 nucleotides align to TRBD1. The CDR3 runs 16 residues. CDR1 and CDR2 (germline): DFQATT, SNEGSKA (reference sequence). The junction had 13 bases not matched to a gene; V was cut back by 5 bases and J by 0 bases. The CDR3 region is CSAHRAGTDFSYEQYF. Here the CDR3 DNA reads TGCAGTGCTCACAGAGCTGGGACAGACTTCTCCTACGAGCAGTACTTC.

This clonotype was observed a few times. The rearrangement links TRBV20-1 to TRBJ1-5; 10 bases line up with TRBD1. Germline V gene lookup returns CDR1 DFQATT and CDR2 SNEGSKA (reference sequence). V lost 1 base, J lost 7 bases, and 10 bases stayed unmatched. The CDR3 consists of 16 residues. This CDR3 reads CSARGPMGQGNQPQHF. CDR3 nucleotides: TGCAGTGCTAGAGGTCCAATGGGACAGGGGAACCAGCCCCAGCATTTT.

The rearrangement uses TRBV27 and TRBJ1-3, with 9 nucleotides matching TRBD1. This CDR3 is built from 16 residues. Germline V gene sequence: CDR1 MNHEY, CDR2 SMNVEV (reference sequence). V lost 3 bases, J lost 2 bases, and 5 bases stayed unmatched. For the CDR3, the DNA is TGTGCCAGCAGTTTGGGGGGGACAGGGACTGGAAACACCATATATTTT. As protein: CASSLGGTGTGNTIYF.

The rearrangement joins TRBV5-1 to TRBJ1-1, with D possibly being TRBD1 (5 bases). The ends were cut back, 2 bases at V and 8 bases at J, with 10 bases in the middle. The CDR3 sequence is 12 residues long. CDR1 is SGHRS, CDR2 YFSETQ, per germline. CDR3 nucleotides: TGCGCCAGCAGCTTAACAGGAGAAGAAGCTTTCTTT. Residues: CASSLTGEEAFF.

The CDR3 protein is CAWRGLQGWDEQFF. CDR3 nucleotide sequence: TGTGCCTGGAGGGGATTACAGGGGTGGGATGAGCAGTTCTTC. The genes are TRBV30 and TRBJ2-1, with 7 nucleotides matching TRBD1. Germline V CDR1 and CDR2: GTSNPN, SVGIG (reference sequence). Losses at the gene ends were 3 bases for V and 8 bases for J; bases not matched to a gene: 10. This CDR3 region has 14 residues.

This chain joins TRBV14 and TRBJ1-3; a weak D match, TRBD1 (5 bases). V lost 4 bases to trimming and J lost 4 bases, with 17 bases between them. CDR3 length: 16 residues. Germline V gene lookup returns CDR1 SGHDN and CDR2 FVKESK. CDR3 nucleotide sequence: TGTGCCAGCAGCCCGCCAATTGGGGGATTCGGAAACACCATATATTTT. As protein: CASSPPIGGFGNTIYF. The variable domain in full, with the rest retrieved from reference TRBV14 and TRBJ1-3, is EAGVTQFPSHSVIEKGQTVTLRCDPISGHDNLYWYRRVMGKEIKFLLHFVKESKQDESGMPNNRFLAERTGGTYSTLKVQPAELEDSGVYFCASSPPIGGFGNTIYFGEGSWLTVV.

This clonotype was observed at least ten times. The chain carries TRBV27 and TRBJ2-2, with a weak D call TRBD2 (5 bases). The CDR3 covers 12 residues. V lost 6 bases and J lost 5, with 7 bases in between. In germline, CDR1 is MNHEY, CDR2 SMNVEV (reference sequence). As DNA, the CDR3 is TGTGCCAGCAGGGGAGAGACCGGGGAGCTGTTTTTT. Protein: CASRGETGELFF.

This chain connects TRBV6-5 to TRBJ2-2, with 11 bases identical to TRBD2. This CDR3 has 18 residues. The V gene end was trimmed by 3 bases and the J gene end by 1 base; junction bases not matched to a gene: 7. Germline values: CDR1 MNHEY, CDR2 SVGAGI. The CDR3 bases are TGTGCCAGCAGTTATGGTCTCACTAGCGGGAGGAACACCGGGGAGCTGTTTTTT. As protein: CASSYGLTSGRNTGELFF.

Ten or more counts support this clonotype. The V and J genes are TRBV6-5 and TRBJ2-5; 11 bases are shared with TRBD2. V lost 0 bases, J lost 9 bases, and 6 bases stayed unmatched. Per germline, CDR1 MNHEY and CDR2 SVGAGI. The CDR3 consists of 15 residues. The CDR3 spells CASSYSGTSGAAQYF. CDR3 in DNA: TGTGCCAGCAGTTACTCTGGGACTAGCGGAGCGGCCCAGTACTTC.

This clonotype was counted a few times. J is TRBJ2-7 and V is TRBV29-1; D call uncertain. The CDR3 sequence is 11 residues long. CDR1 SQVTM and CDR2 ANQGSEA come from the germline V gene. V gave up 3 bases and J gave up 6 bases, with 9 bases separating them. In DNA form, the CDR3 reads TGCAGCGTTGATCTAGGGCTCGAGCAGTACTTC. It translates to CSVDLGLEQYF.

At least ten counts were recorded for this clonotype. V and J are TRBV5-1 and TRBJ1-1; no definite D call. Trimming stripped 4 bases from V and 1 base from J, with 8 bases between. Per germline, CDR1 SGHRS and CDR2 YFSETQ. This CDR3 is 13 amino acids long. The CDR3: CASSTRRNTEAFF. The CDR3 region has the DNA TGCGCCAGCAGCACCCGACGGAACACTGAAGCTTTCTTT. Full variable domain (missing parts from reference TRBV5-1 and TRBJ1-1): KAGVTQTPRYLIKTRGQQVTLSCSPISGHRSVSWYQQTPGQGLQFLFEYFSETQRNKGNFPGRFSGRQFSNSRSEMNVSTLELGDSALYLCASSTRRNTEAFFGQGTRLTVV.

This clonotype turned up a few times. The J gene is TRBJ2-2, the V gene TRBV30, with D perhaps assigned TRBD1 or TRBD2 (6 bases each). V was trimmed by 2 bases and J by 1 base, leaving 11 bases between them. CDR1 and CDR2 (germline): GTSNPN, SVGIG (reference sequence). The CDR3 consists of 15 residues. The CDR3 sequence is CAWSWGAGNTGELFF. The CDR3 bases are TGTGCCTGGAGTTGGGGGGCAGGGAACACCGGGGAGCTGTTTTTT.

This clonotype came up many times. The CDR3 nucleotides are TGTGCCAGCAGGGTACAGGGCCCTGACACTGAAGCTTTCTTT. This codes for CASRVQGPDTEAFF. V gene TRBV2 combines with J gene TRBJ1-1; TRBD1 might be the D (6 bases). The V gene's germline CDR1 is SNHLY and CDR2 FYNNEI. V lost 6 bases to trimming and J lost 3 bases, with 14 bases between them. The CDR3 length is 14 residues.

The chain links TRBV18 to TRBJ1-2, with a weak D call TRBD1 (5 bases). In germline, CDR1 is KGHSH, CDR2 LQKENI. This CDR3 is built from 15 residues. Between the trimmed V and J ends, which lost 3 bases and 5 bases, there was a span of 16 bases. CDR3 residues: CASSPDPGTEYGYTF. The CDR3 DNA is TGTGCCAGCTCACCCGACCCCGGGACCGAATATGGCTACACCTTC. Full variable domain (outside the CDR3, taken from reference TRBV18 and TRBJ1-2): NAGVMQNPRHLVRRRGQEARLRCSPMKGHSHVYWYRQLPEEGLKFMVYLQKENIIDESGMPKERFSAEFPKEGPSILRIQQVVRGDSAAYFCASSPDPGTEYGYTFGSGTRLTVV.

At least ten counts were recorded for this clonotype. V usage is TRBV7-2 and J usage is TRBJ2-5; no definite D call. Trimming shortened V by 2 bases and J by 5 bases, and 9 bases separated the two germline ends. From germline, CDR1 is SGHTA and CDR2 FQGNSA. CDR3 length: 13 amino acids. CDR3 residues: CASSLLVWETQYF. DNA of the CDR3: TGTGCCAGCAGCTTACTAGTCTGGGAGACCCAGTACTTC.

This chain links TRBV7-2 with TRBJ2-1, with 7 bases identical to TRBD2. Looked up from germline, CDR1 is SGHTA and CDR2 is FQGNSA. CDR3 length: 18 amino acids. The V and J ends lost 1 base and 5 bases, in that order; junction bases with no gene match: 14. The CDR3 here is CASSLGGLGTKADNEQFF. Written as DNA, the CDR3 is TGTGCCAGCAGCTTAGGGGGTTTGGGGACTAAAGCCGACAATGAGCAGTTCTTC.

This clonotype showed up many times. The chain joins TRBV7-9 to TRBJ2-5; 7 bases align to TRBD1. The CDR3 totals 17 residues. Germline CDR1 reads SEHNR; CDR2 reads FQNEAQ (reference sequence). V dropped 2 bases and J dropped 5; count of bases not matched to a gene: 14. The CDR3 DNA is TGTGCCAGCAGCTTAACAGGGGCGACGGACTCGGGGGAGACCCAGTACTTC. Translated: CASSLTGATDSGETQYF.

This chain joins TRBV27 and TRBJ2-7; TRBD2 might be the D (6 bases). The CDR3 totals 15 residues. Trimming stripped 2 bases from V and 3 bases from J, with 14 bases between. The germline V gene encodes CDR1 MNHEY and CDR2 SMNVEV (reference sequence). CDR3 nucleotides: TGTGCCAGCAGTTTAGCGGGGCGTGAAGTCTACGAGCAGTACTTC. Translation gives CASSLAGREVYEQYF.